These 23 T cell receptor beta chains share one sample of origin, sequenced in a study of blood T cell repertoires in COVID-19. TCRdb keeps only in-frame clones here, not all; method: immunoSEQ multiplex PCR. The table lists about 220,000 clones, around 82% of them singletons. Sequencing input: peripheral blood. Receptors were obtained from a woman aged 25-40 years who had recovered from COVID-19.

The chain combines TRBV5-6 with TRBJ2-3; 10 positions match TRBD2. Per germline, CDR1 SGHDT and CDR2 YYEEEE. This CDR3 is 18 amino acids long. After removal of 4 bases from V and 4 bases from J, the junction contained 15 bases not matched to a gene. The CDR3: CASSHSSGSPYRPDTQYF. As DNA, the CDR3 is TGTGCCAGCAGCCACTCTAGCGGGAGCCCTTATCGGCCAGATACGCAGTATTTT.

This chain connects TRBV6-1 to TRBJ2-3; D gene uncertain. The CDR3 spans 14 residues. Trimming took off 2 bases at V and 2 bases at J, with 8 bases between the two ends. Germline-derived CDR1 and CDR2 are MNHNS and SASEGT. The CDR3, as DNA: TGTGCCAGCAGTGAACGGTCCTCCACAGATACGCAGTATTTT. Protein: CASSERSSTDTQYF.

The rearrangement links TRBV6-5 to TRBJ2-2, with 13 bases fitting TRBD2. Germline V gene data show CDR1 as MNHEY and CDR2 as SVGAGI. The CDR3 has 16 residues. The J segment lost 7 bases and the V segment lost 2 bases, leaving 4 bases of the junction unmatched. The CDR3 protein is CASSYGTSGIYGELFF. The CDR3 nucleotides read TGTGCCAGCAGTTACGGGACTAGCGGGATTTACGGGGAGCTGTTTTTT.

In this sample, this clone turned up a few times. The chain links TRBV7-9 to TRBJ1-1; unclear D gene. CDR1 is SEHNR, CDR2 FQNEAQ, per germline (reference sequence). V was clipped by 2 bases and J by 4 bases, with 11 bases between them. This CDR3 is 14 amino acids long. This CDR3 is CASSLQTGSTEAFF. In DNA, the CDR3 is TGTGCCAGCAGCTTACAGACGGGAAGCACTGAAGCTTTCTTT.

Within the sample, this clone is medium-sized. This chain links TRBV7-9 with TRBJ1-2; D remains unclear. The CDR3 is 15 residues long. CDR1 is SEHNR and CDR2 is FQNEAQ in the germline V gene (reference sequence). V lost 5 bases to trimming and J lost 8 bases, with 21 bases between them. CDR3 in DNA: TGTGCCAGCAGCCAGGCCCAGCGAGGGATGGGCGGCTACACCTTC. It encodes CASSQAQRGMGGYTF.

J is TRBJ2-7 and V is TRBV15; D remains ambiguous. The V and J ends lost 1 base and 0 bases respectively, with 7 bases between them. The CDR3 has 14 amino acids. From germline, CDR1 is LNHNV and CDR2 YYDKDF (reference sequence). This chain's CDR3 is CATSRGDISYEQYF. CDR3 DNA sequence: TGTGCCACCAGCAGAGGCGACATCTCCTACGAGCAGTACTTC.

The chain is built from TRBV9 and TRBJ2-2, with TRBD2 matching over 8 bases. The V and J ends lost 0 bases and 6 bases, in that order; junction bases with no gene match: 7. Germline assignment: CDR1 SGDLS and CDR2 YYNGEE. The CDR3 contains 16 residues. In nucleotides, the CDR3 is TGTGCCAGCAGCGTAGTTAGCGGGATTCCCCCCGGGGAGCTGTTTTTT. Translation: CASSVVSGIPPGELFF.

The chain combines TRBV24-1 with TRBJ2-5; D might be TRBD1 (6 bases). The CDR3 runs 16 residues. In germline, CDR1 is KGHDR, CDR2 SFDVKD. V shed 0 bases and J shed 1 base, with 11 bases lying between them. The CDR3 here is CATSDLTQGTQETQYF. As DNA, the CDR3 is TGTGCCACCAGTGATTTGACACAGGGTACCCAAGAGACCCAGTACTTC.

This rearrangement joins TRBV6-1 to TRBJ2-7; D may be TRBD1 (6 bases). The CDR3 spans 15 residues. The V end was cut by 3 bases, the J end by 2 bases, with 14 bases between. Germline CDR1 reads MNHNS; CDR2 reads SASEGT. Written as DNA, the CDR3 is TGTGCCAGCAGTGATAGTTTCACAGGGACCTACGAGCAGTACTTC. Protein: CASSDSFTGTYEQYF.

The V gene is TRBV4-2, the J gene TRBJ2-1, with D perhaps TRBD1 (6 bases). Per germline, CDR1 LGHNA and CDR2 YNFKEQ. The CDR3 is 17 residues long. Trimming shortened V by 1 base and J by 3 bases, and 16 bases separated the two germline ends. The CDR3: CASSQGGRGSFYNEQFF. The CDR3 DNA sequence: TGTGCCAGCAGCCAAGGGGGTAGGGGGAGTTTCTACAATGAGCAGTTCTTC.

The chain employs TRBV27 and TRBJ2-2; D is uncertain. The CDR3 is 13 residues long. V was pared by 3 bases and J by 6 bases, with 8 bases between. Germline V gene data show CDR1 as MNHEY and CDR2 as SMNVEV (reference sequence). This CDR3 reads CASSLLGPGELFF. In DNA form, the CDR3 reads TGTGCCAGCAGTTTGCTAGGTCCCGGGGAGCTGTTTTTT.

The chain couples TRBV4-1 to TRBJ2-7; weak D call: TRBD2 (5 bases). Germline lookup yields CDR1 MGHRA and CDR2 YSYEKL. The CDR3 spans 14 residues. V shed 4 bases and J shed 3 bases, with 13 bases lying between them. The CDR3 sequence: CASSLPGTNYEQYF. In DNA, the CDR3 is TGCGCCAGCAGCCTACCGGGAACTAACTACGAGCAGTACTTC.

This chain connects TRBV15 to TRBJ2-1, with D maybe TRBD2 (6 bases). This CDR3 is built from 19 residues. V shed 0 bases and J shed 0 bases, with 18 bases lying between them. From germline, CDR1 is LNHNV and CDR2 YYDKDF (reference sequence). DNA of the CDR3: TGTGCCACCAGCAGAGATCATCCGGGAGAGGGAGGCTCCTACAATGAGCAGTTCTTC. Translated, it gives CATSRDHPGEGGSYNEQFF. The full variable domain, in which reference TRBV15 and TRBJ2-1 provide the parts outside the CDR3, is DAMVIQNPRYQVTQFGKPVTLSCSQTLNHNVMYWYQQKSSQAPKLLFHYYDKDFNNEADTPDNFQSRRPNTSFCFLDIRSPGLGDTAMYLCATSRDHPGEGGSYNEQFFGPGTRLTVL.

The chain combines TRBV9 with TRBJ1-2; 7 bases are a match to TRBD1. The CDR3 sequence is 16 residues long. Trimming took 0 bases from V and 4 from J; bases not matched to a gene: 9. Germline loops: CDR1 SGDLS, CDR2 YYNGEE. The CDR3 DNA is TGTGCCAGCAGCGTAGCTCTAGAGGGGGCGGGCTATGGCTACACCTTC. This gives the protein CASSVALEGAGYGYTF.

This chain links TRBV6-5 with TRBJ2-1; maybe TRBD2 (5 bases). Germline V lookup: CDR1 MNHEY, CDR2 SVGAGI. The germline V and J ends were trimmed by 7 bases and 5 bases, with 18 bases remaining between them. The CDR3 length is 15 residues. This CDR3 is CASIPSGTRNNEQFF. Here the CDR3 DNA reads TGTGCCAGCATCCCAAGCGGCACCCGTAACAATGAGCAGTTCTTC.

V usage is TRBV7-3 and J usage is TRBJ2-7; D possibly corresponds to TRBD1 (6 bases). CDR1 is SGHTA and CDR2 is FQGTGA in the germline V gene. The length of the CDR3 is 15 residues. Trimming pared 5 bases from V and 2 bases from J, leaving 16 bases between. CDR3 coding DNA: TGTGCCAGCAGCCGATCAACGACAGGACCCTACGAGCAGTACTTC. Protein product: CASSRSTTGPYEQYF.

The chain carries TRBV10-3 and TRBJ2-1; 8 positions match TRBD2. Germline V gene lookup returns CDR1 ENHRY and CDR2 SYGVKD. Losses at the gene ends were 3 bases for V and 1 base for J; bases not matched to a gene: 2. There are 15 residues in the CDR3. The CDR3 loop reads CAISELAASYNEQFF. In nucleotides, the CDR3 is TGTGCCATCAGTGAACTAGCGGCGTCCTACAATGAGCAGTTCTTC.

The rearrangement uses TRBV24-1 and TRBJ1-2, with 8 bases matching TRBD1. Trimming took 2 bases from V and 10 from J; bases not matched to a gene: 8. Germline V lookup: CDR1 KGHDR, CDR2 SFDVKD. The CDR3 is made up of 14 amino acids. The CDR3 here is CATSDSTGTGNYTF. CDR3 bases: TGTGCCACCAGTGATTCTACAGGGACAGGAAACTACACCTTC.

The V and J genes are TRBV6-6 and TRBJ2-1, with 9 bases identical to TRBD1. After removal of 5 bases from V and 11 bases from J, the junction contained 19 bases not matched to a gene. The V gene's germline CDR1 is MNHNY and CDR2 SVGAGI (reference sequence). The CDR3 loop spans 17 amino acids. The CDR3 protein is CASSRTGATFNERQQFF. The CDR3 coding sequence is TGTGCCAGCAGTCGGACAGGGGCCACTTTCAATGAGCGGCAGCAGTTCTTC.

This clone was recorded only once. This sequence joins TRBV6-5 and TRBJ2-3, with D possibly matching TRBD1 (6 bases). Germline CDR1 and CDR2: MNHEY and SVGAGI. Trimming shortened V by 8 bases and J by 2 bases, and 14 bases separated the two germline ends. The CDR3 totals 14 residues. The CDR3 protein is CASRQGPTTDTQYF. Here the CDR3 DNA reads TGTGCCAGCCGGCAGGGGCCGACCACAGATACGCAGTATTTT.

The J gene is TRBJ1-4, the V gene TRBV5-1; possible D gene TRBD1, 6 bases. This CDR3 region has 15 residues. V dropped 3 bases and J dropped 2 bases, with 11 bases sitting between them. Germline CDR1 SGHRS, CDR2 YFSETQ. CDR3 protein: CASSWNRDTNEKLFF. CDR3 in DNA: TGCGCCAGCAGCTGGAACAGGGACACTAATGAAAAACTGTTTTTT. Drawing the rest from reference TRBV5-1 and TRBJ1-4, the complete variable domain is KAGVTQTPRYLIKTRGQQVTLSCSPISGHRSVSWYQQTPGQGLQFLFEYFSETQRNKGNFPGRFSGRQFSNSRSEMNVSTLELGDSALYLCASSWNRDTNEKLFFGSGTQLSVL.

The rearrangement uses TRBV5-1 and TRBJ2-7, with D possibly TRBD2 on 6 matching bases. The CDR3 runs to 15 residues. CDR1 is SGHRS, CDR2 YFSETQ, per germline. With 1 base removed from V and 5 bases from J, the gap between germline ends came to 16 bases. CDR3 sequence: CASSLTGTVSNEQYF. The DNA of the CDR3 is TGCGCCAGCAGCTTGACCGGGACTGTGTCGAACGAGCAGTACTTC.

This clone occurred many times. The rearrangement uses TRBV10-1 and TRBJ2-1; possibly TRBD1 for D (5 bases). The CDR3 runs 13 residues. V was clipped by 6 bases and J by 4 bases, with 10 bases between them. Germline lookup yields CDR1 WNHNN and CDR2 SYGVQD (reference sequence). CDR3 DNA sequence: TGCGCCAGCAGCGATGGACAATACAATGAGCAGTTCTTC. Encoded protein: CASSDGQYNEQFF.